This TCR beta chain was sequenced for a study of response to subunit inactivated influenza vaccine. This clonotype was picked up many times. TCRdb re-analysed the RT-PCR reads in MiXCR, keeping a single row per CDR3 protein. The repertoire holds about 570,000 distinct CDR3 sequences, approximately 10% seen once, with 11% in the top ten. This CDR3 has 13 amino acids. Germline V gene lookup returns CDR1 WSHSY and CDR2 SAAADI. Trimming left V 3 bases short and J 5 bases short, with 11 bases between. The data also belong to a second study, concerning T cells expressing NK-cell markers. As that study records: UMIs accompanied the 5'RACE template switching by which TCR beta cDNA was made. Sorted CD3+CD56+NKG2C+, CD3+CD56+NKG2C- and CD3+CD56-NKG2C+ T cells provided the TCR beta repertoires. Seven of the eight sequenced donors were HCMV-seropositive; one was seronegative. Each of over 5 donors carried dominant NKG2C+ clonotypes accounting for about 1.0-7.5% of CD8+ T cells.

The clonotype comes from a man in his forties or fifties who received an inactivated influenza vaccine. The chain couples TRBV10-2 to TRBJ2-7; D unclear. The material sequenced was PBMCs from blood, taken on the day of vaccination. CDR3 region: CASSEKGINEQYF. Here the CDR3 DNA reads TGCGCCAGCAGTGAAAAAGGAATAAACGAGCAGTACTTC.